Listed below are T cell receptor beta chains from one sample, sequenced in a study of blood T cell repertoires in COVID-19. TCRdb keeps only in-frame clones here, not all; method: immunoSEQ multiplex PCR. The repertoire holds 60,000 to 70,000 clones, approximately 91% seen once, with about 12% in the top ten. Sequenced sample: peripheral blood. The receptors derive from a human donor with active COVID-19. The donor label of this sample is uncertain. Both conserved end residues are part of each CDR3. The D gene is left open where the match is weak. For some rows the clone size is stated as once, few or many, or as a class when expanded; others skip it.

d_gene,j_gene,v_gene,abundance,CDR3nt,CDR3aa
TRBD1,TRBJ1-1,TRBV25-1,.,TGTGCCAGCAGTGAGCCTACAGGGGAGACTGAAGCTTTCTTT,CASSEPTGETEAFF
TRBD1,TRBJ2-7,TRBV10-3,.,TGTGCCATCAGTAACGACAGGGGCCCGTACGAGCAGTACTTC,CAISNDRGPYEQYF
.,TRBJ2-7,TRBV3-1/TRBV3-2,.,TGTGCCAGCAGCCCGGACACCTCCTACGAGCAGTACTTC,CASSPDTSYEQYF
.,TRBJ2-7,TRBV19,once,TGTGCCAGTAGTATAGGAGGCGGCGGGGAAGCCTACGAGCAGTACTTC,CASSIGGGGEAYEQYF
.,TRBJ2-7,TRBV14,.,TGTGCCAGCAGCCCGGGTGTCAACTACTACGAGCAGTACTTC,CASSPGVNYYEQYF
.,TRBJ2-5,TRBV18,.,TGTGCCAGCTCACCGGGGAGCGGAGAGACCCAGTACTTC,CASSPGSGETQYF
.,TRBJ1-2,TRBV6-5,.,TGTGCCAGCAGAAGGGACCCGCGGGACGGCTACACCTTC,CASRRDPRDGYTF
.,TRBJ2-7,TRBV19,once,TGTGCCAGTAGTATCTCGAGGCCCTACGAGCAGTACTTC,CASSISRPYEQYF
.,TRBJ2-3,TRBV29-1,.,TGCAGCGTTGAAACTAGTACCTGGGGCACAGATACGCAGTATTTT,CSVETSTWGTDTQYF
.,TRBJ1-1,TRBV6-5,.,TGTGCCAGCAGTTACCCTGGGGCCACCGAAGCTTTCTTT,CASSYPGATEAFF
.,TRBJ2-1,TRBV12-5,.,TGTGCTAGTGGTTTGGTACCGAACAGGGCCCCGCAGTTCTTC,CASGLVPNRAPQFF
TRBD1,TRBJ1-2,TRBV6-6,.,TGTGCCAGCAGGGAGACAGGGCAAGGCTACACCTTC,CASRETGQGYTF
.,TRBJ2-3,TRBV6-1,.,TGTGCCAGCAGTGAAGGAGTCAGCGCGGAGTATTTT,CASSEGVSAEYF
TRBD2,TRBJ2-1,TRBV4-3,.,TGCGCCAGCAGCCAAGATCTTCGAAGCGGGAGCGGAAATGAGCAGTTCTTC,CASSQDLRSGSGNEQFF
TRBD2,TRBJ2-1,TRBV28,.,TGTGCCAGCCCGAAGCGGGAGGCCTACAATGAGCAGTTCTTC,CASPKREAYNEQFF